The 10 T cell receptor beta chains below come from one sample, sequenced in a study of OX40 agonist ivuxolimab in advanced cancers. Produced via immunoSEQ multiplex PCR; TCRdb's table is partial and in-frame only. The sample consists of tens of thousands of clones, roughly 91% of them appearing once. Sequenced material: CD4+ or CD8+ T cells sorted from blood, taken in a trial of the OX40 agonist ivuxolimab. The receptors stem from an adult with an advanced solid tumor such as melanoma, head and neck, liver or kidney cancer.

The chain employs TRBV21-1 and TRBJ1-5. TRBV21-1 has pseudogene status. The CDR3 consists of 17 residues. Written as DNA, the CDR3 is TGTGCCAGCAGCAATAATTTGGTGAATTATAGCAATCAGCCCCAGCATTTT. This sequence encodes CASSNNLVNYSNQPQHF.

The chain links TRBV7-8 to TRBJ2-1; D gene uncertain. V gave up 1 base and J gave up 0 bases, with 4 bases separating them. This CDR3 is built from 14 residues. Germline V gene data show CDR1 as SGHVS and CDR2 as FQNEAQ. The CDR3 loop reads CASSLESSYNEQFF. In nucleotides, the CDR3 is TGTGCCAGCAGCTTAGAGAGCTCCTACAATGAGCAGTTCTTC.

This sequence joins TRBV7-8 and TRBJ1-4, with D uncertain. The CDR3 sequence is 20 residues long. Germline CDR1 reads SGHVS; CDR2 reads FQNEAQ. The germline V and J ends were trimmed by 7 bases and 0 bases, with 27 bases remaining between them. CDR3 residues: CASTLLTKGRPLTTNEKLFF. In nucleotides, the CDR3 is TGTGCCAGCACCCTCCTTACGAAGGGAAGACCACTTACAACTAATGAAAAACTGTTTTTT.

This chain joins TRBV5-5 and TRBJ1-6; 7 nucleotides match TRBD1. V gave up 4 bases and J gave up 7 bases; unmatched junction bases: 8. The germline gives CDR1 SGHKS, CDR2 YYEKEE (reference sequence). The CDR3 is made up of 15 amino acids. The chain's CDR3 is CASSSRQGENSPLHF. CDR3 DNA: TGTGCCAGCAGCAGCCGACAGGGTGAAAATTCACCCCTCCACTTT. Together with reference TRBV5-5 and TRBJ1-6, the CDR3 gives the full variable domain: DAGVTQSPTHLIKTRGQQVTLRCSPISGHKSVSWYQQVLGQGPQFIFQYYEKEERGRGNFPDRFSARQFPNYSSELNVNALLLGDSALYLCASSSRQGENSPLHFGNGTRLTVT.

The genes are TRBV18 and TRBJ1-5; D not certain. Trimming removed 0 bases from V and 4 bases from J, with 19 bases in between. The CDR3 sequence is 18 residues long. From germline, CDR1 is KGHSH and CDR2 LQKENI. CDR3 nucleotide sequence: TGTGCCAGCTCACCACCCCTCGGAAGTGGGGATGGGAATCAGCCCCAGCATTTT. Translation gives CASSPPLGSGDGNQPQHF.

This chain joins TRBV6-9 and TRBJ1-6; D gene unclear. Per germline, CDR1 MNHGY and CDR2 SVAAGI. V shed 5 bases and J shed 5 bases, with 4 bases lying between them. The CDR3 sequence is 12 residues long. The CDR3 region is CASSPHNSPLHF. DNA of the CDR3: TGTGCCAGCAGTCCACATAATTCACCCCTCCACTTT.

This clone was seen only a few times. The CDR3 loop reads CASSVTVDTEAFF. CDR3 DNA: TGTGCCAGCAGTGTTACAGTAGACACTGAAGCTTTCTTT. The chain has TRBV6-4 and TRBJ1-1; D call uncertain. Trimming took off 4 bases at V and 3 bases at J, with 9 bases between the two ends. Per the germline V gene, CDR1 is MRHNA and CDR2 is SNTAGT. The CDR3 sequence is 13 residues long.

This clone has a handful of counts. This sequence joins TRBV19 and TRBJ1-6; D perhaps matches TRBD1 (6 bases). Germline CDR1 reads LNHDA; CDR2 reads SQIVND (reference sequence). This CDR3 spans 14 amino acids. V was pared by 10 bases and J by 11 bases, with 21 bases between. CDR3 nucleotide sequence: TGTGCCACATCGGCCGGGGGCCGGGGGACACCCCTCCACTTT. Translated: CATSAGGRGTPLHF.

This clone showed up just a few times. This chain uses TRBV7-8 with TRBJ1-1; 10 positions agree with TRBD1. Trimming removed 1 base from V and 7 bases from J; junction bases left unmatched: 15. The CDR3 covers 18 residues. CDR1 and CDR2 (germline): SGHVS, FQNEAQ. As DNA, the CDR3 is TGTGCCAGCAGCTTAGGAGGGACAGGGGCCCCATTTGTGAATGAAGCTTTCTTT. Protein: CASSLGGTGAPFVNEAFF.

The rearrangement joins TRBV4-1 to TRBJ1-1; TRBD1 aligns across 7 bases. Unmatched junction bases numbered 11, after V lost 1 base and J lost 0 bases. Germline CDR1 reads MGHRA; CDR2 reads YSYEKL. This CDR3 comprises 18 residues. CDR3 sequence reads: CASSQVRVLTGMNTEAFF. CDR3 in DNA: TGCGCCAGCAGCCAAGTAAGGGTGCTGACAGGGATGAACACTGAAGCTTTCTTT.